Included here is one TCR beta chain sequence, with context. Its antigen is not known. This record comes from a study of T cell responses to AZD1222 COVID-19 vaccine. Background on the study: Second-dose intervals of approximately 4 or approximately 12 weeks were pooled. Broader study findings: Rises in breadth and depth of Spike-specific TCRs came after two AZD1222 doses.

Germline CDR1 and CDR2: SNHLY and FYNNEI. V lost 0 bases and J 5 bases, leaving 13 bases between the germline ends. The length of the CDR3 is 15 residues. Data came from immunoSEQ multiplex PCR; TCRdb stores just in-frame clones and leaves some out. The data hold 85,000 to 110,000 clones, with 80% to 90% observed a single time. This receptor was obtained from an adult in good health. The sequencing used peripheral blood, collected on day 0 of AZD1222 vaccination. The chain joins TRBV2 to TRBJ2-5, with D maybe TRBD1 (6 bases). The DNA of the CDR3 is TGTGCCAGCAGTGAAGCGAACAGGGTGGAGGAGACCCAGTACTTC. Encoded protein: CASSEANRVEETQYF.